This record looks at one T cell receptor beta chain sequence and its context. Per the germline V gene, CDR1 is LNHDA and CDR2 is SQIVND (reference sequence). V shed 5 bases and J 2 bases; nucleotides not matched to a gene: 17. This CDR3 spans 18 amino acids. From the RT-PCR reads, TCRdb called clonotypes with MiXCR, one entry per CDR3 protein. The sample yields about 650,000 distinct CDR3 sequences, 15% to 19% seen once. This sample was included in a study of response to subunit inactivated influenza vaccine. The source material was PBMCs from blood, sampled about 12 days after vaccination. The genes are TRBV19 and TRBJ1-1; 7 bases are shared with TRBD1. This TCR was sampled from a man in his fifties who received an inactivated influenza vaccine. The CDR3 DNA reads as TGTGCCAGTAGTCTCGCAGGGGGGAACCGGTTTCCAAACACTGAAGCTTTCTTT. Protein product: CASSLAGGNRFPNTEAFF.